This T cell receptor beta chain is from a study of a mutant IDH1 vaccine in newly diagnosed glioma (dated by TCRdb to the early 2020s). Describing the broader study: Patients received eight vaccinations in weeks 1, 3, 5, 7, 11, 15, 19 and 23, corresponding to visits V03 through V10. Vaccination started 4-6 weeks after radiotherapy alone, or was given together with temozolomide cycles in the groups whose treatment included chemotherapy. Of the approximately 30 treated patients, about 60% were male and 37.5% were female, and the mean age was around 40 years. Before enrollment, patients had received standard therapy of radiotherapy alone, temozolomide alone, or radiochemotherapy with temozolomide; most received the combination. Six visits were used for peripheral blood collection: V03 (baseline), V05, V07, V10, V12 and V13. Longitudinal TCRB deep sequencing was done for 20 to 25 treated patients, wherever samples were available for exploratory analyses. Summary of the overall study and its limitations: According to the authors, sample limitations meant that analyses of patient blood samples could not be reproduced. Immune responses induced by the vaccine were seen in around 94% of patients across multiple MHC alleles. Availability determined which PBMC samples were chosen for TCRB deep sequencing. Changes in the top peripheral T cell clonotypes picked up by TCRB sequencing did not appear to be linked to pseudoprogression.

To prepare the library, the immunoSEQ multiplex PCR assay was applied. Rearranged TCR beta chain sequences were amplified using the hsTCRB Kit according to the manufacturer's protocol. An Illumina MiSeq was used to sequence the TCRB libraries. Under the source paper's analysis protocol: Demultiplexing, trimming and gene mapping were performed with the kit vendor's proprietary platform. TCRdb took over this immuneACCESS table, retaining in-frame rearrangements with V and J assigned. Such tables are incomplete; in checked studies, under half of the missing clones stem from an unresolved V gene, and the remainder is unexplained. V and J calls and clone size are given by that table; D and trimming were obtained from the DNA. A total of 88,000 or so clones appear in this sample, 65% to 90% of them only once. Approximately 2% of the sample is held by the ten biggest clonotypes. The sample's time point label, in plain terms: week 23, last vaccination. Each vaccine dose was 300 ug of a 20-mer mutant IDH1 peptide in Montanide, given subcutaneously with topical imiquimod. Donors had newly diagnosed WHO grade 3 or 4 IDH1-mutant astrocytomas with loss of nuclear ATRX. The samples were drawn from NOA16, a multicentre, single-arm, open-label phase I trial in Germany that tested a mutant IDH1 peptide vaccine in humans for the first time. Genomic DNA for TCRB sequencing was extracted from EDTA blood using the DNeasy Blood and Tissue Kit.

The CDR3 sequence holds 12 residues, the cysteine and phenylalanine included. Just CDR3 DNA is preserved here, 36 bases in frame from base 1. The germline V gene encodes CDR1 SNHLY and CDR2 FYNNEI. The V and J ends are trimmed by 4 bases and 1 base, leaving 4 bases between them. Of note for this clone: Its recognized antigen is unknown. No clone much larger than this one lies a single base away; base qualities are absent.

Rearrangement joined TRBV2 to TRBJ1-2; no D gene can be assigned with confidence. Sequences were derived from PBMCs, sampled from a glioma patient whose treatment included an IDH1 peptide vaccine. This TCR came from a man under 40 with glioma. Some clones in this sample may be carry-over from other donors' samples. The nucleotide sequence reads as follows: TGTGCCAGCAGTGTTCTTAACTATGGCTACACCTTC. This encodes CASSVLNYGYTF.